This is a list of T cell receptor beta chains from one sample in a study of shared clonotypes between healthy human individuals. Here immunoSEQ multiplex PCR was the method, and the copy in TCRdb shows in-frame clones only, minus some. The sample has about 2.2 million clones; about 93% are singletons. The source material was naive CD8+ T cells from PBMCs. The receptor source for this set is a man between 18 and 29 years old in good health. Some clones in this sample may be carry-over from other donors' samples. Each CDR3 is given with its conserved first and last residue. The D gene is left open where the match is weak. Expanded clones are given a class, and other clones once, few, many or no size at all.

size	V	length	J	D	CDR3	DNA
-	TRBV7-9	16	TRBJ2-7	TRBD1	CASSTQGQATSYEQYF	TGTGCCAGCAGCACCCAGGGACAGGCCACCTCCTACGAGCAGTACTTC
-	TRBV18	15	TRBJ2-7	TRBD1	CASSPGGTGHYEQYF	TGTGCCAGCTCACCAGGTGGGACAGGACACTACGAGCAGTACTTC
-	TRBV19	13	TRBJ1-1	TRBD1	CASIQGALKEAFF	TGTGCCAGTATACAGGGGGCCCTTAAAGAAGCTTTCTTT
-	TRBV7-9	15	TRBJ2-7	-	CASSLGTGSHYEQYF	TGTGCCAGCAGCTTAGGTACAGGGAGCCACTACGAGCAGTACTTC
-	TRBV7-9	15	TRBJ2-7	-	CASSPRVDLSYEQYF	TGTGCCAGCAGCCCCCGTGTGGACCTCTCCTACGAGCAGTACTTC
-	TRBV27	14	TRBJ2-7	-	CASSFDPTLNEQYF	TGTGCCAGCAGTTTCGACCCAACCCTCAACGAGCAGTACTTC
-	TRBV9	17	TRBJ2-3	TRBD2	CASSDPTSGPITDTQYF	TGTGCCAGCAGCGATCCAACTAGCGGGCCTATTACAGATACGCAGTATTTT
-	TRBV27	15	TRBJ2-7	-	CASSFIGRGREEQYF	TGTGCCAGCAGTTTTATAGGCCGGGGCAGGGAGGAGCAGTACTTC
-	TRBV6-1	16	TRBJ2-5	TRBD2	CASSEREGRLVETQYF	TGTGCCAGCAGTGAACGGGAGGGCAGGTTGGTAGAGACCCAGTACTTC
-	TRBV5-1	13	TRBJ1-1	-	CASTPPGNTEAFF	TGCGCCAGCACTCCACCAGGGAACACTGAAGCTTTCTTT
once	TRBV19	16	TRBJ2-7	-	CASSIKVFGGLGEQYF	TGTGCCAGTAGTATAAAGGTATTTGGGGGACTCGGCGAGCAGTACTTC
-	TRBV19	15	TRBJ1-1	TRBD1	CASSMTGVLGTEAFF	TGTGCCAGTAGTATGACAGGGGTTTTGGGCACTGAAGCTTTCTTT
-	TRBV4-2	22	TRBJ2-2	TRBD2	CASSQATGLAGGPGWNTGELFF	TGTGCCAGCAGCCAGGCCACGGGACTAGCGGGAGGGCCTGGATGGAACACCGGGGAGCTGTTTTTT
-	TRBV7-9	13	TRBJ2-4	TRBD2	CASSFPGLAIQYF	TGTGCCAGCAGCTTCCCGGGACTAGCGATTCAGTACTTC
-	TRBV15	15	TRBJ2-5	TRBD1	CATSSPDRGQETQYF	TGTGCCACCAGCAGCCCGGACAGGGGGCAGGAGACCCAGTACTTC
-	TRBV29-1	11	TRBJ2-2	-	CSVYRTGELFF	TGCAGCGTTTACAGGACCGGGGAGCTGTTTTTT
-	TRBV18	17	TRBJ2-3	TRBD2	CASSPNLAGLYTDTQYF	TGTGCCAGCTCACCTAACCTAGCGGGATTATACACAGATACGCAGTATTTT
-	TRBV27	16	TRBJ2-3	-	CASSRVRGGGRDTQYF	TGTGCCAGCAGTCGCGTTAGAGGGGGGGGAAGAGATACGCAGTATTTT
-	TRBV7-9	16	TRBJ1-1	-	CASSSPPRTGGTEAFF	TGTGCCAGCAGCTCTCCCCCTCGAACTGGGGGCACTGAAGCTTTCTTT
-	TRBV5-1	13	TRBJ1-1	-	CASSLGGRDWAFF	TGCGCCAGCAGCTTAGGGGGAAGGGATTGGGCTTTCTTT
-	TRBV30	17	TRBJ2-1	TRBD2	CACETGLAGTYYNEQFF	TGTGCCTGCGAAACTGGGCTAGCGGGGACTTACTACAATGAGCAGTTCTTC
-	TRBV2	12	TRBJ2-7	-	CASIRGTYEQYF	TGTGCCAGCATCCGGGGTACCTACGAGCAGTACTTC
-	TRBV6-1	13	TRBJ2-7	TRBD1	CASRTGARYEQYF	TGTGCCAGCAGGACAGGGGCAAGATACGAGCAGTACTTC
-	TRBV15	17	TRBJ2-7	-	CATSRDVIGGRTYEQYF	TGTGCCACCAGCAGAGATGTTATCGGAGGGAGGACCTACGAGCAGTACTTC
-	TRBV27	16	TRBJ1-1	-	CASSFFPIELNTEAFF	TGTGCCAGCAGTTTCTTTCCGATCGAGTTGAACACTGAAGCTTTCTTT
-	TRBV28	16	TRBJ2-6	-	CASRKGRPSGANVLTF	TGTGCCAGCAGGAAGGGACGGCCCTCTGGGGCCAACGTCCTGACTTTC
-	TRBV7-9	16	TRBJ1-2	TRBD1	CASSLIRDRANYGYTF	TGTGCCAGCAGTTTGATCCGGGACAGGGCTAACTATGGCTACACCTTC
-	TRBV9	15	TRBJ2-1	TRBD1	CASSAKDRTHNEQFF	TGTGCCAGCAGCGCGAAGGACAGGACCCACAATGAGCAGTTCTTC
-	TRBV9	19	TRBJ2-2	TRBD2	CASSVSASGPRGPTGELFF	TGTGCCAGCAGCGTTAGTGCTAGCGGGCCACGGGGGCCCACCGGGGAGCTGTTTTTT
-	TRBV7-9	16	TRBJ2-1	TRBD1	CASSPQTGESYNEQFF	TGTGCCAGCAGCCCCCAAACAGGGGAATCCTACAATGAGCAGTTCTTC
-	TRBV19	13	TRBJ1-2	-	CASSSFGLGGYTF	TGTGCCAGTAGTTCTTTCGGGCTTGGTGGCTACACCTTC
-	TRBV28	16	TRBJ1-1	-	CASSLIGQEGYAEAFF	TGTGCCAGCAGTTTGATCGGCCAGGAGGGTTACGCTGAAGCTTTCTTT
-	TRBV14	16	TRBJ1-2	-	CASSAVWYGKTYGYTF	TGTGCCAGCAGCGCGGTCTGGTATGGAAAGACCTATGGCTACACCTTC
-	TRBV27	15	TRBJ1-5	-	CASSTPPLGNQPQHF	TGTGCCAGCAGTACACCCCCATTGGGGAATCAGCCCCAGCATTTT
-	TRBV30	14	TRBJ2-7	-	CAWSKGYRTYEQYF	TGTGCCTGGTCAAAGGGTTACAGGACCTACGAGCAGTACTTC
few	TRBV5-6	14	TRBJ2-7	TRBD1	CASSPGQGSYEQYF	TGTGCCAGCAGCCCGGGACAGGGCTCCTACGAGCAGTACTTC
-	TRBV9	14	TRBJ2-7	TRBD1	CASSAGTGTYEQYF	TGTGCCAGCAGCGCCGGGACAGGCACCTACGAGCAGTACTTC